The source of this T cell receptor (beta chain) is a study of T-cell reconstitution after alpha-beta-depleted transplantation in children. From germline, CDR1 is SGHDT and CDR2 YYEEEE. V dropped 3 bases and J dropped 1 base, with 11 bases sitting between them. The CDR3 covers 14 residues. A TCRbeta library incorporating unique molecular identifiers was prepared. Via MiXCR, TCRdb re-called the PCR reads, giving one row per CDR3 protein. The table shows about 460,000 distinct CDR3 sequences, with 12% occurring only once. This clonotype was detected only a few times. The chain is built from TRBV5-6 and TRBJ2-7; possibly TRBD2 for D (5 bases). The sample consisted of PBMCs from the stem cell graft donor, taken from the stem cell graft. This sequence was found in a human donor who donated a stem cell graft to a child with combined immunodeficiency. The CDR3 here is CASSWTFSSYEQYF. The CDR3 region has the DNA TGTGCCAGCAGCTGGACTTTCTCATCCTACGAGCAGTACTTC.